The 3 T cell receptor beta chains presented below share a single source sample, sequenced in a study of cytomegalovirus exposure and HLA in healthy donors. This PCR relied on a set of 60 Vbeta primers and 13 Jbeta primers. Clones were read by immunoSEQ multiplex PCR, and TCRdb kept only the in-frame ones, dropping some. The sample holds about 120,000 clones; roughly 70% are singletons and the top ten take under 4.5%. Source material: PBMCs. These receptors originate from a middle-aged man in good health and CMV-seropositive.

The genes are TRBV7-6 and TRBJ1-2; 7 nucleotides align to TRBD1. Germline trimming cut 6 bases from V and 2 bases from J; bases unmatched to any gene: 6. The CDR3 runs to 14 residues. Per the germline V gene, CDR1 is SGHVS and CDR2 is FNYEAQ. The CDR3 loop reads CASSRDRQNYGYTF. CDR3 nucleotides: TGTGCCAGCAGTCGGGACAGACAAAACTATGGCTACACCTTC.

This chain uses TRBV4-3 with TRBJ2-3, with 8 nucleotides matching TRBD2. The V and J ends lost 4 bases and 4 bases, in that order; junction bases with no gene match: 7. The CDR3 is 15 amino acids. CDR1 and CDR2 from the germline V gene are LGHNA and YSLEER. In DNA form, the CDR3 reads TGCGCCAGCAGCCGCCGGCGGGAGGTTCCAGATACGCAGTATTTT. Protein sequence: CASSRRREVPDTQYF.

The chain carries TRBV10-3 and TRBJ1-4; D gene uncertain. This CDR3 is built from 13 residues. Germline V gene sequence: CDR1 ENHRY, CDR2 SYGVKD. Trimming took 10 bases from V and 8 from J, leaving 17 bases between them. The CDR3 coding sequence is TGTGCCACCCTGCGGGAGACTGAGGAAAAACTGTTTTTT. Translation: CATLRETEEKLFF.